The 25 T cell receptor beta chains reported below all come from one sample, sequenced in a study of T cells after yellow fever vaccination. TCRdb used MiXCR to reprocess the 5' RACE reads, holding one entry per CDR3 protein. The sample carries about 360,000 distinct CDR3 sequences, roughly 6.2% recorded once. Sequenced material: PBMCs, taken 5 days after the yellow fever booster vaccination. Every receptor here comes from a man younger than 45 who received the YFV17D yellow fever vaccine.

The table lists this clonotype with a few counts. The V call is TRBV7-7, the J call TRBJ2-7; 14 nucleotides match TRBD2. This CDR3 has 15 residues. The ends lost 4 bases at V and 6 bases at J; junction bases unmatched: 5. In germline, CDR1 is SSHAT, CDR2 FNYEAQ (reference sequence). CDR3 protein: CASSYLGTSGSEQYF. As DNA, the CDR3 is TGTGCCAGCAGCTACCTTGGGACTAGCGGGAGCGAGCAGTACTTC. The full variable domain, with the rest looked up from reference TRBV7-7 and TRBJ2-7, is GAGVSQSPRYKVTKRGQDVTLRCDPISSHATLYWYQQALGQGPEFLTYFNYEAQPDKSGLPSDRFSAERPEGSISTLTIQRTEQRDSAMYRCASSYLGTSGSEQYFGPGTRLTVT.

The chain joins TRBV7-9 to TRBJ2-7; the D gene could be TRBD1 or TRBD2 (5 bases each). CDR3 length equals 14 residues. Germline CDR1 and CDR2: SEHNR and FQNEAQ (reference sequence). Trimming cost V 2 bases and J 2 bases, with 10 bases left between them. The CDR3, as DNA: TGTGCCAGCAGCTTACCGGGACGTACCTACGAGCAGTACTTC. This codes for CASSLPGRTYEQYF. The full variable domain, with the rest looked up from reference TRBV7-9 and TRBJ2-7, is DTGVSQNPRHKITKRGQNVTFRCDPISEHNRLYWYRQTLGQGPEFLTYFQNEAQLEKSRLLSDRFSAERPKGSFSTLEIQRTEQGDSAMYLCASSLPGRTYEQYFGPGTRLTVT.

This clonotype qualifies as medium-sized (0.01 to 0.1%). This rearrangement joins TRBV7-2 to TRBJ2-1, with TRBD2 as a possible D gene (6 bases). The germline gives CDR1 SGHTA, CDR2 FQGNSA. V gave up 0 bases and J gave up 2 bases, with 11 bases separating them. This CDR3 spans 16 amino acids. The CDR3 here is CASSLAAGFTYNEQFF. CDR3 DNA: TGTGCCAGCAGCTTAGCGGCGGGATTTACCTACAATGAGCAGTTCTTC.

This clonotype has at least ten counts. The CDR3 nucleotides are TGTGCCAGCAGCCCGAGCGGGAGATGGGCCTACAATGAGCAGTTCTTC. It specifies CASSPSGRWAYNEQFF. The V and J genes are TRBV3-1 and TRBJ2-1; 8 bases map to TRBD2. CDR3 length: 16 residues. The V segment lost 4 bases and the J segment 2 bases; nucleotides outside the gene matches: 7. Germline V gives CDR1 LGHDT, CDR2 YNNKEL (reference sequence).

This clonotype was seen a few times. V is TRBV7-8 and J is TRBJ1-2, with TRBD1 matching over 10 bases. The CDR3 loop spans 13 amino acids. V dropped 5 bases and J dropped 6; count of bases not matched to a gene: 3. Germline V gene lookup returns CDR1 SGHVS and CDR2 FQNEAQ. The CDR3 DNA follows: TGTGCCAGCAGCGTGACAGGGGGCGATGGCTACACCTTC. This codes for CASSVTGGDGYTF.

This clonotype was recorded many times. The chain joins TRBV19 to TRBJ2-2; maybe TRBD1 (6 bases). V was shortened by 5 bases and J by 5 bases, with 15 bases between the two germline ends. CDR1 is LNHDA, CDR2 SQIVND, per germline (reference sequence). The CDR3 length is 15 residues. CDR3 sequence: CASSLQGVTTGELFF. The CDR3 nucleotides are TGTGCCAGTAGTCTACAGGGAGTTACGACCGGGGAGCTGTTTTTT.

This sequence joins TRBV28 and TRBJ2-5; TRBD2 aligns across 11 bases. Germline V gene sequence: CDR1 MDHEN, CDR2 SYDVKM. The CDR3 totals 14 residues. Trimming cost V 10 bases and J 5 bases; bases outside gene matches: 9. CDR3 in amino acids: CATLSGRAGETQYF. The DNA of the CDR3 is TGTGCCACCCTTAGCGGGAGGGCCGGGGAGACCCAGTACTTC.

This clonotype was counted at least ten times. The chain uses TRBV27 and TRBJ1-6, with unresolved D. Germline values: CDR1 MNHEY, CDR2 SMNVEV (reference sequence). The CDR3 sequence is 15 residues long. V shed 0 bases and J shed 11 bases, with 14 bases lying between them. The CDR3 reads CASSLSSETSTPLHF. The CDR3 coding sequence is TGTGCCAGCAGTTTATCGTCAGAGACCTCGACACCCCTCCACTTT.

This clonotype has ten or more counts. The V gene is TRBV6-2 or TRBV6-3, the J gene TRBJ2-1; 11 nucleotides agree with TRBD2. Germline V CDR1 and CDR2: MNHEY, SVGEGT. The CDR3 has 16 amino acids. With 6 bases clipped from V and 4 bases from J, the junction kept 8 bases outside the gene matches. The CDR3 bases are TGTGCCAGCAGGGGGTCCGGGACTAGCGGATACAATGAGCAGTTCTTC. Translating it yields CASRGSGTSGYNEQFF.

This clonotype was found many times. This chain links TRBV12-3 or TRBV12-4 with TRBJ2-1, with 9 bases matching TRBD2. The CDR3 has 14 amino acids. V lost 7 bases, J lost 9 bases, and 10 bases stayed unmatched. This CDR3 is CASTLLAGTSEQFF. For the CDR3, the DNA is TGTGCCAGCACCCTACTAGCGGGCACGAGTGAGCAGTTCTTC.

In this sample, this clonotype turned up a few times. The chain carries TRBV28 and TRBJ2-1; 12 bases match TRBD2. Germline V gene data show CDR1 as MDHEN and CDR2 as SYDVKM. The junction had 5 bases not matched to a gene; V was cut back by 4 bases and J by 7 bases. The CDR3 runs to 15 residues. CDR3 coding DNA: TGTGCCAGCAGTTCCCCCGGGACTAGCGGGAATGAGCAGTTCTTC. It specifies CASSSPGTSGNEQFF. Full variable domain (missing parts from reference TRBV28 and TRBJ2-1): DVKVTQSSRYLVKRTGEKVFLECVQDMDHENMFWYRQDPGLGLRLIYFSYDVKMKEKGDIPEGYSVSREKKERFSLILESASTNQTSMYLCASSSPGTSGNEQFFGPGTRLTVL.

The V call is TRBV5-1, the J call TRBJ2-3, with TRBD2 matching over 8 bases. The germline V gene encodes CDR1 SGHRS and CDR2 YFSETQ. This CDR3 has 15 residues. V lost 3 bases, J lost 4 bases, and 7 bases stayed unmatched. The CDR3 DNA is TGCGCCAGCAGCTCGGGCAGCGGGAGAGCAGATACGCAGTATTTT. Its protein product is CASSSGSGRADTQYF.

This chain links TRBV29-1 with TRBJ2-5, with D unresolved. The CDR3 has 12 residues. Trimming cost V 4 bases and J 5 bases, with 11 bases left between them. The germline V gene has CDR1 SQVTM and CDR2 ANQGSEA. The CDR3 protein is CSVVGGWETQYF. CDR3 nucleotides: TGCAGCGTTGTTGGCGGTTGGGAGACCCAGTACTTC.

This clonotype has at least ten counts. This chain links TRBV7-2 with TRBJ2-1; D ambiguous. This CDR3 has 12 residues. Germline V gene sequence: CDR1 SGHTA, CDR2 FQGNSA. Trimming cost V 2 bases and J 5 bases, with 4 bases left between them. CDR3 in DNA: TGTGCCAGCAGCTTATTGGACAATGAGCAGTTCTTC. Protein: CASSLLDNEQFF.

To note about this clonotype: One end of the junction varies from germline; a read error may be responsible. The rearrangement joins TRBV12-3 or TRBV12-4 to TRBJ2-5; D is unclear. There are 15 residues in the CDR3. The CDR3 DNA reads as TGTGCCAGCAGTTTCGGGTCCGGCGCGGCAGAGCCCCAGTACTTC. This encodes CASSFGSGAAEPQYF.

This clonotype was recorded many times. The chain combines TRBV5-8 with TRBJ2-7; D uncertain. The V end lost 3 bases, the J end lost 2 bases, and 9 bases lay between the germline ends. This CDR3 is built from 13 residues. Germline assignment: CDR1 SGHTS and CDR2 YDEGEE. The CDR3 coding sequence is TGTGCCAGCAGCTCGGACCGGACCTACGAGCAGTACTTC. Translating gives CASSSDRTYEQYF.

The J gene is TRBJ1-5, the V gene TRBV20-1; 8 bases align to TRBD1. Per germline, CDR1 DFQATT and CDR2 SNEGSKA (reference sequence). V trimming: 5 bases; J trimming: 2 bases; junction bases outside the gene matches: 5. This CDR3 contains 14 residues. The CDR3 DNA follows: TGCAGTGCTTACAGGGGGTTTGGCAATCAGCCCCAGCATTTT. Protein: CSAYRGFGNQPQHF.

In its sample, this clonotype was seen many times. The V and J genes are TRBV7-2 and TRBJ2-3, with D perhaps matching TRBD2 (5 bases). The CDR3 has 15 residues. The germline V gene encodes CDR1 SGHTA and CDR2 FQGNSA. The V gene lost 6 bases and the J gene lost 5 bases, with 18 bases spanning the gap. The CDR3 DNA follows: TGTGCCAGCAGTCTTCGGGATCGCCCGGTAGATACGCAGTATTTT. This sequence encodes CASSLRDRPVDTQYF.

This clonotype was seen a handful of times. The chain uses TRBV25-1 and TRBJ2-3; 8 bases line up with TRBD1. This CDR3 is 12 amino acids long. The germline gives CDR1 MGHDK, CDR2 SYGVNS. After removal of 9 bases from V and 4 bases from J, the junction contained 3 bases not matched to a gene. The CDR3 DNA is TGTGCCAGTCCGGGACAGGCAGATACGCAGTATTTT. Its translation: CASPGQADTQYF.

This clonotype was observed a handful of times. The J gene is TRBJ1-3, the V gene TRBV12-3 or TRBV12-4, with 8 bases fitting TRBD1. The V and J ends lost 8 bases and 0 bases, in that order; junction bases with no gene match: 6. There are 15 residues in the CDR3. CDR3 loop: CASGTGVSSGNTIYF. The CDR3 nucleotides are TGTGCCAGCGGGACAGGAGTAAGCTCTGGAAACACCATATATTTT.

This clonotype was seen only a few times. This sequence joins TRBV2 and TRBJ2-1; D might be TRBD2 (5 bases). The ends were cut back, 6 bases at V and 13 bases at J, with 13 bases in the middle. Germline V gene sequence: CDR1 SNHLY, CDR2 FYNNEI. This CDR3 region has 11 residues. This CDR3 reads CASSVLGLQFF. The DNA of the CDR3 is TGTGCCAGCAGCGTACTAGGCCTCCAGTTCTTC.

In this sample, this clonotype turned up a few times. The chain combines TRBV20-1 with TRBJ2-1; 14 bases match TRBD2. J gave up 2 bases and V 6 bases, and 15 bases lay outside the gene matches. The CDR3 covers 19 residues. CDR1 is DFQATT, CDR2 SNEGSKA, per germline (reference sequence). CDR3 residues: CSALHTGTSGRATYNEQFF. DNA of the CDR3: TGCAGTGCCTTACATACCGGGACTAGCGGGAGAGCGACCTACAATGAGCAGTTCTTC.

The chain employs TRBV20-1 and TRBJ2-7, with unresolved D. The V gene lost 6 bases and the J gene lost 3 bases, with 18 bases spanning the gap. Germline CDR1 reads DFQATT; CDR2 reads SNEGSKA (reference sequence). The CDR3 sequence is 14 residues long. CDR3 residues: CSAQLDSLLYEQYF. CDR3 in DNA: TGCAGTGCACAACTCGACTCCCTCCTCTACGAGCAGTACTTC.

This clonotype has ten or more counts. The J gene is TRBJ2-7, the V gene TRBV6-1, with TRBD2 matching 7 bases. The V gene's germline CDR1 is MNHNS and CDR2 SASEGT. There are 14 residues in the CDR3. V gave up 6 bases and J gave up 3 bases; unmatched junction bases: 8. The CDR3 loop reads CASRLGLADYEQYF. For the CDR3, the DNA is TGTGCCAGCAGGCTCGGGCTAGCGGACTACGAGCAGTACTTC.

V is TRBV10-2 and J is TRBJ2-5; 10 nucleotides line up with TRBD2. The CDR3 spans 18 residues. V shed 2 bases, J shed 5 bases, and the junction held 14 bases outside the gene matches. Germline CDR1 and CDR2: WSHSY and SAAADI. In DNA form, the CDR3 reads TGCGCCAGCAGTGAGGGATCTCTAGCGGGAGCCGGGGGCGAGACCCAGTACTTC. Translated: CASSEGSLAGAGGETQYF.